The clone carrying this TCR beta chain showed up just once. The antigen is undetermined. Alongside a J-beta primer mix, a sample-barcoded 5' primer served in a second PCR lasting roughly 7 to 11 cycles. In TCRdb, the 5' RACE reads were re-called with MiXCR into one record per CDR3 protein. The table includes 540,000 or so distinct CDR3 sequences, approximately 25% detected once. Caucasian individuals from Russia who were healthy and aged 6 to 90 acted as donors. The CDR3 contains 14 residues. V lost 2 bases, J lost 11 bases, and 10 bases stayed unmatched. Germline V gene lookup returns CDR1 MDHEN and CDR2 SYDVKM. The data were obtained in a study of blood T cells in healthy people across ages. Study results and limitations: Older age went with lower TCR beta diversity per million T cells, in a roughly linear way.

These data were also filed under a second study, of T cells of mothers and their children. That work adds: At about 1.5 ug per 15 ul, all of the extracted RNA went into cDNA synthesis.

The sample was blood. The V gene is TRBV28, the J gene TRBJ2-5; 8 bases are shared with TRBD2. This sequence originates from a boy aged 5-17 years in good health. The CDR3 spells CASSLDGRAGEQYF. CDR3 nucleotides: TGTGCCAGCAGTTTAGACGGGAGGGCCGGGGAGCAGTACTTC.